The 13 T cell receptor beta chains below come from one sample, sequenced in a study of CD8 T cells in Susac syndrome. RNA amounts of roughly 0.5 to 1 ug underwent reverse transcription with random hexamers. Each CDR3 protein gets one entry after TCRdb re-called the immunoSEQ multiplex PCR reads with MiXCR. The table includes just over 150,000 distinct CDR3 sequences, around 96% detected once. The source material was CD8+ T cells from PBMCs. Source of these receptors: a human donor with multiple sclerosis.

The chain links TRBV7-9 to TRBJ2-1, with 8 bases fitting TRBD2. The CDR3 extends over 17 amino acids. V trimming: 4 bases; J trimming: 2 bases; junction bases outside the gene matches: 10. The germline V gene encodes CDR1 SEHNR and CDR2 FQNEAQ (reference sequence). The DNA for the CDR3 is TGTGCCAGCAGCTCCCGATCCACTAGCGGACCCTACAATGAGCAGTTCTTC. Residues: CASSSRSTSGPYNEQFF.

The rearrangement uses TRBV29-1 and TRBJ2-3; TRBD1 matches 9 bases. V dropped 4 bases and J dropped 2; count of bases not matched to a gene: 10. The CDR3 totals 16 residues. Looked up from germline, CDR1 is SQVTM and CDR2 is ANQGSEA. CDR3: CSVVRPGTGPTDTQYF. The CDR3 nucleotides read TGCAGCGTTGTACGGCCCGGGACAGGGCCCACAGATACGCAGTATTTT.

The chain links TRBV29-1 to TRBJ1-5; TRBD1 might be the D (6 bases). V lost 7 bases and J 1 base, leaving 8 bases between the germline ends. This CDR3 is 12 amino acids long. Looked up from germline, CDR1 is SQVTM and CDR2 is ANQGSEA. CDR3: CSATGSNQPQHF. The CDR3 bases are TGCAGCGCAACAGGGAGCAATCAGCCCCAGCATTTT.

This clonotype was seen once. The chain couples TRBV6-5 to TRBJ1-5; D not certain. Per the germline V gene, CDR1 is MNHEY and CDR2 is SVGAGI. The CDR3 loop spans 12 amino acids. V lost 5 bases and J 9 bases, leaving 11 bases between the germline ends. CDR3 sequence (DNA): TGTGCCAGCAGTCCTTCCGTGGGGCCCCAGCATTTT. Encoded protein: CASSPSVGPQHF.

The rearrangement uses TRBV28 and TRBJ2-7; D unresolved. The germline V and J ends were trimmed by 5 bases and 2 bases, with 22 bases remaining between them. Germline V gene sequence: CDR1 MDHEN, CDR2 SYDVKM. This CDR3 has 17 amino acids. The CDR3: CASSPQVRVRDTYEQYF. CDR3 sequence (DNA): TGTGCCAGCAGTCCCCAAGTCCGGGTTCGAGACACCTACGAGCAGTACTTC.

This clonotype was found once. The chain combines TRBV20-1 with TRBJ2-7, with 10 bases aligning to TRBD2. With 3 bases clipped from V and 3 bases from J, the junction kept 20 bases outside the gene matches. In germline, CDR1 is DFQATT, CDR2 SNEGSKA (reference sequence). The length of the CDR3 is 19 residues. The CDR3 spells CSASPFLAGVPNPDYEQYF. CDR3 nucleotide sequence: TGCAGTGCTAGTCCCTTTCTAGCGGGGGTCCCAAATCCCGACTACGAGCAGTACTTC.

This chain connects TRBV5-6 to TRBJ2-7; D may be TRBD2 (6 bases). From germline, CDR1 is SGHDT and CDR2 YYEEEE. Trimming left V 3 bases short and J 7 bases short, with 20 bases between. The length of the CDR3 is 15 residues. CDR3 bases: TGTGCCAGCAGCTCCGGGGAGGAGGTGGCTTGGGAGCAGTACTTC. It specifies CASSSGEEVAWEQYF.

The chain has TRBV23-1 and TRBJ1-6; D gene uncertain. TRBV23-1 is designated an ORF whose function remains uncertain. The CDR3 runs to 18 residues. The V end lost 7 bases, the J end lost 0 bases, and 19 bases lay between the germline ends. CDR3 protein: CASMIQRHLSSYNSPLHF. As DNA, the CDR3 is TGCGCCAGCATGATACAGCGACACCTGAGCTCCTATAATTCACCCCTCCACTTT.

This CDR3 is CASSQGSGYGYTF. CDR3 DNA: TGTGCCAGCAGCCAGGGAAGTGGCTATGGCTACACCTTC. The V call is TRBV27, the J call TRBJ1-2; perhaps TRBD1 as D (5 bases). Germline V gives CDR1 MNHEY, CDR2 SMNVEV (reference sequence). V lost 6 bases, J lost 4 bases, and 12 bases lay in between. The CDR3 contains 13 residues.

The V and J genes are TRBV5-1 and TRBJ2-5, with D possibly TRBD1 on 6 matching bases. Germline values: CDR1 SGHRS, CDR2 YFSETQ. Deletions cut 4 bases from V and 5 bases from J, with 15 bases between. This CDR3 has 14 amino acids. The chain's CDR3 is CASSGFQGPETQYF. CDR3 nucleotides: TGCGCCAGCAGCGGATTCCAGGGGCCTGAGACCCAGTACTTC.

The gene calls are TRBV12-3 or TRBV12-4 and TRBJ2-1; a possible D gene is TRBD2 (6 bases). V was shortened by 3 bases and J by 4 bases, with 10 bases between the two germline ends. There are 14 residues in the CDR3. Here the CDR3 reads CASSFAGPYNEQFF. The CDR3 nucleotides are TGTGCCAGCAGTTTTGCGGGACCTTACAATGAGCAGTTCTTC.

The chain combines TRBV13 with TRBJ2-5; 7 bases fit TRBD2. The V and J ends lost 6 bases and 6 bases, in that order; junction bases with no gene match: 7. CDR1 and CDR2 from the germline V gene are PRHDT and FYEKMQ (reference sequence). The CDR3 sequence is 13 residues long. The DNA for the CDR3 is TGTGCCAGCAGTCCCAGCGGGGCAAAGACCCAGTACTTC. The encoded protein is CASSPSGAKTQYF. Combining the CDR3 with reference TRBV13 and TRBJ2-5 gives the whole variable domain AAGVIQSPRHLIKEKRETATLKCYPIPRHDTVYWYQQGPGQDPQFLISFYEKMQSDKGSIPDRFSAQQFSDYHSELNMSSLELGDSALYFCASSPSGAKTQYFGPGTRLLVL.

This clonotype was found once. The chain combines TRBV12-3 or TRBV12-4 with TRBJ2-6; 7 positions agree with TRBD1. The ends lost 6 bases at V and 2 bases at J; junction bases unmatched: 4. The CDR3 is 15 amino acids. The CDR3 DNA reads as TGTGCCAGCAGACTAGGGGGCCCTGGGGCCAACGTCCTGACTTTC. Its translation: CASRLGGPGANVLTF.